These 3 T cell receptor beta chains were sequenced from one sample in a study of T cell repertoires in cytomegalovirus infection. Antigen specificity for these receptors is unknown. TCRdb itself ran the reads through MiXCR, one entry per CDR3 protein. The repertoire holds hundreds of thousands of distinct CDR3 sequences, approximately 32% seen once, with 15% to 25% in the top ten. Sample: cultured PBMCs, taken from culture after CMV antigen stimulation. These receptors were collected from a human donor in good health (CMV status not recorded). Some clones in this sample may be carry-over from other donors' samples.

This chain links TRBV28 with TRBJ1-2, with D possibly being TRBD1 (6 bases). Trimming stripped 7 bases from V and 8 bases from J, with 17 bases between. This CDR3 contains 13 residues. The germline V gene encodes CDR1 MDHEN and CDR2 SYDVKM. The CDR3 loop is CASTNQGPGGYTF. CDR3 DNA: TGTGCCAGCACCAACCAGGGGCCGGGGGGCTACACCTTC.

V usage is TRBV6-2 or TRBV6-3 and J usage is TRBJ1-6, with TRBD1 matching 11 bases. The germline gives CDR1 MNHEY, CDR2 SVGEGT. CDR3 length equals 15 residues. J was trimmed by 10 bases and V by 2 bases; bases with no gene match: 4. CDR3 in DNA: TGTGCCAGCAGTTACGGGACAGGGGGTAGATCACCCCTCCACTTT. It encodes CASSYGTGGRSPLHF.

CDR3 sequence (DNA): TGTGCCTGGGCTGGGGGACAATTCTCTGGGGCCAACGTCCTGACTTTC. It translates to CAWAGGQFSGANVLTF. The J gene is TRBJ2-6, the V gene TRBV30, with a weak D call TRBD1 (6 bases). This CDR3 has 16 residues. Trimming stripped 5 bases from V and 0 bases from J, with 14 bases between. Germline values: CDR1 GTSNPN, CDR2 SVGIG (reference sequence).